This T cell receptor (beta chain) was retrieved from a study of PD-L1 blockade in urothelial cancer (dated by TCRdb to about 2017). Regarding the study in general: Therapy was started in 2014 for all patients, and atezolizumab 1,200 mg was administered intravenously every 3 weeks. Whole exome sequencing and RNA sequencing of pretreatment tumors were performed alongside TCR sequencing in the same patients. Durable clinical benefit was defined as a progression-free survival longer than 6 months, and TCR features were additionally tested against progression-free survival and overall survival. Pretreatment tumor samples, along with matched peripheral blood serially collected before and after atezolizumab treatment, were subjected to TCR sequencing. Pretreatment blood TCR-seq was available for twenty-nine patients, at least one posttreatment blood collection was obtained for some 25 patients, and tumor TCR-seq was available for some 25 patients. A median of about 140,000 T cells and fewer than 85,000 unique TCRs was obtained from blood samples, and a median clonality of approximately 0.086 was observed. Durable clinical benefit was achieved by nine patients and was not achieved by 20 patients. About 90% of the 29 patients were males with bladder-origin urothelial cancer, and 18 of 29 reported a prior smoking history. An ECOG performance status of 0 or 1 was recorded for the patients, and 0 to 3 prior chemotherapy regimens had been received by the patients. An exploratory multi-omic analysis was conducted of the somatic, immune and clinical correlates of response to PD-L1 blockade with atezolizumab in urothelial cancer. Blood samples were analyzed at two time points: 3 weeks after treatment start (second dose) and 6 weeks after treatment start. General findings and caveats noted by the study authors: Greater expansion of tumor-associated TCR clones in peripheral blood 3 weeks after the start of treatment was observed in patients with durable benefit (n ≈ 22, p = 0.022). Because the sample size was small (n = 29) and many of the analyses were exploratory, the results are meant to be hypothesis-generating. A pretreatment peripheral blood TCR clonality below the median was linked to improved progression-free and overall survival.

The meaning of the sample's time point label: peripheral blood 6 weeks after treatment start. The cohort included 29 patients with locally advanced or metastatic urothelial carcinoma who were treated at Memorial Sloan Kettering on a trial protocol. Peripheral blood mononuclear cells were collected pretreatment and during treatment, with between 1 and 8 total time points obtained per patient. The Qiagen DNeasy Blood extraction kit was used to purify genomic DNA from total PBMCs and from tumor samples. PBMCs were collected pretreatment and during treatment and were isolated and stored as previously described. Including the terminal cysteine and phenylalanine, the CDR3 comprises 15 residues. The retained sequence is limited to the CDR3, 45 bases, with the frame set at the first base. Reading the germline V gene (reference sequence) gives CDR1 MNHEY and CDR2 SMNVEV. Trimming accounts for 5 bases at V and 5 bases at J, while the number of junction bases matched to no gene is 3.

Points on this clone: No antigen is known for it. Base qualities were left out, and no much larger clone turns up one base away. At the DNA level, this CDR3 is encoded by other sequences in the same sample as well.

Synthetic TCR analog templates were spiked into each PCR so that absolute template abundance could be estimated from read counts. The immunoSEQ assay was used to amplify TCRbeta CDR3 regions from genomic DNA with bias-controlled V and J gene primers. Sequencing of rearranged TCRbeta segments was done at approximately 20X coverage. Per the original workflow: Sequencing errors were corrected by clustering and CDR3s were annotated against IMGT to assign V, D and J genes. Downstream analyses used only productive TCRbeta rearrangements and left out out-of-frame or stop-codon sequences. To compute clonality, Shannon entropy was normalized by the log of the number of unique productive sequences and then subtracted from one. Clones differing between time points or between blood and tumor were identified using Fisher's exact test with Benjamini-Hochberg correction, with an adjusted p below 0.01 applied as the threshold. Entries here come from immuneACCESS through TCRdb and include only in-frame sequences with V and J called. Some clones fail to appear in such tables; in the studies checked, an unresolved V gene covers under half of the shortfall, and the cause of the remainder is unknown. That table furnishes V, J and clone size, whereas the DNA furnished D and trimming. Present in this sample are about 120,000 clones, 75% to 90% of which were seen just once. 1.5% to 2% of the sample lies in the top ten.

The sample here was PBMCs, taken around atezolizumab (anti-PD-L1) treatment. The source of this sequence is a man between 60 and 75 years old with urothelial cancer. Rearrangement joined TRBV27 to TRBJ2-5, with 15 bases matching TRBD2. The DNA reads as follows: TGTGCCAGCAGTCTCGGACTAGCGGGGGGGGAGACCCAGTACTTC. Its protein reads: CASSLGLAGGETQYF.